Below are 30 T cell receptor beta chains sequenced from a single sample in a study of shared clonotypes between healthy human individuals (dated by TCRdb to the early 2020s). Libraries were prepared through the immunoSEQ multiplex PCR assay. TCRdb carries this immuneACCESS record with in-frame sequences only. Its versions omit some clonotypes, under half of them owing to an unresolved V gene in the studies checked, with the rest unexplained. The sample table holds roughly 500,000 clones, of which more than 65% were seen once. Under 15% of the sample lies in the top ten. The specimen was PBMCs. The source is a woman in her thirties or forties in good health. Some clones in this sample may be carry-over from other donors' samples.

The J gene is TRBJ2-3, the V gene TRBV5-1; 10 nucleotides agree with TRBD1. Trimming removed 3 bases from V and 2 bases from J; junction bases left unmatched: 9. Germline CDR1 is SGHRS and CDR2 is YFSETQ. The CDR3 length is 17 residues. The CDR3 coding sequence is TGCGCCAGCAGCTCACTCGGGACAGGGGTGAACACAGATACGCAGTATTTT. It yields the protein CASSSLGTGVNTDTQYF.

CDR3 in amino acids: CASSHTGQGETQYF. CDR3 DNA: TGTGCCAGCAGCCACACAGGGCAGGGGGAGACCCAGTACTTC. The chain combines TRBV6-1 with TRBJ2-5; weak D call: TRBD1 (6 bases). The V gene's germline CDR1 is MNHNS and CDR2 SASEGT. This CDR3 region has 14 residues. Deletions cut 6 bases from V and 5 bases from J, with 16 bases between.

This clone came up many times. The gene calls are TRBV4-2 and TRBJ2-1; TRBD2 matches 8 bases. Germline V CDR1 and CDR2: LGHNA, YNFKEQ. The trim removed 4 bases at V and 5 bases at J, leaving 7 bases unmatched. This CDR3 comprises 15 residues. CDR3 residues: CASSPGLGTNNEQFF. DNA for the CDR3: TGTGCCAGCAGCCCGGGACTAGGGACAAACAATGAGCAGTTCTTC.

The V and J genes are TRBV30 and TRBJ2-1; possibly TRBD2 for D (5 bases). CDR1 GTSNPN and CDR2 SVGIG come from the germline V gene (reference sequence). The V gene lost 2 bases and the J gene lost 10 bases, with 12 bases spanning the gap. The CDR3 extends over 12 amino acids. The CDR3 reads CAWSLDSREQFF. DNA for the CDR3: TGTGCCTGGAGTTTGGACTCACGAGAGCAGTTCTTC.

The chain links TRBV11-2 to TRBJ1-1; a possible D gene is TRBD1 (6 bases). The CDR3 runs to 15 residues. Germline V gene lookup returns CDR1 SGHAT and CDR2 FQNNGV. Trimming shortened V by 5 bases and J by 1 base, and 14 bases separated the two germline ends. The CDR3 sequence: CASSPRQATNTEAFF. CDR3 DNA: TGTGCCAGCAGCCCCCGACAGGCGACGAACACTGAAGCTTTCTTT. Full variable domain (remainder filled in from reference TRBV11-2 and TRBJ1-1): EAGVAQSPRYKIIEKRQSVAFWCNPISGHATLYWYQQILGQGPKLLIQFQNNGVVDDSQLPKDRFSAERLKGVDSTLKIQPAKLEDSAVYLCASSPRQATNTEAFFGQGTRLTVV.

V gene TRBV4-1 combines with J gene TRBJ2-3; 7 nucleotides align to TRBD1. Germline CDR1 MGHRA, CDR2 YSYEKL. This CDR3 comprises 14 residues. Trimming at V came to 6 bases and at J to 4 bases, leaving 7 bases not matched to a gene. CDR3 nucleotide sequence: TGCGCCAGCAGTCCAAGACAGGGACCAGATACGCAGTATTTT. Translated: CASSPRQGPDTQYF.

The chain is built from TRBV7-9 and TRBJ2-2, with D perhaps given as TRBD1 or TRBD2 (7 bases each). Germline loops: CDR1 SEHNR, CDR2 FQNEAQ (reference sequence). Trimming took 7 bases from V and 3 from J, leaving 12 bases between them. The CDR3 totals 14 residues. CDR3 DNA: TGTGCCAGCACTCCAGGGGGGGACACCGGGGAGCTGTTTTTT. Residues: CASTPGGDTGELFF.

The rearrangement joins TRBV18 to TRBJ2-6, with D possibly matching TRBD2 (5 bases). The CDR3 consists of 15 residues. V lost 1 base and J lost 1, with 5 bases in between. Germline values: CDR1 KGHSH, CDR2 LQKENI. The CDR3 sequence: CASSPRESGANVLTF. The CDR3 DNA reads as TGTGCCAGCTCACCACGGGAGTCTGGGGCCAACGTCCTGACTTTC.

This clone showed up just a few times. V usage is TRBV27 and J usage is TRBJ2-2; no clear D. V was trimmed by 3 bases and J by 6 bases, leaving 17 bases between them. Germline CDR1 MNHEY, CDR2 SMNVEV (reference sequence). The CDR3 runs 16 residues. CDR3 protein: CASSLMGRSRAGELFF. The CDR3, as DNA: TGTGCCAGCAGTTTGATGGGCCGGTCTCGGGCCGGGGAGCTGTTTTTT.

V usage is TRBV11-2 and J usage is TRBJ1-2, with 7 positions matching TRBD1. CDR3 length: 17 amino acids. The V segment lost 5 bases and the J segment 2 bases; nucleotides outside the gene matches: 14. The germline CDR1 and CDR2 sequences are SGHAT and FQNNGV. CDR3 loop: CASSHGQAPLWNYGYTF. The CDR3 DNA reads as TGTGCCAGCAGCCACGGACAGGCCCCCCTTTGGAACTATGGCTACACCTTC.

The chain employs TRBV9 and TRBJ2-5, with D perhaps TRBD1 or TRBD2 (5 bases each). CDR1 is SGDLS, CDR2 YYNGEE, per germline. The V end lost 3 bases, the J end lost 5 bases, and 14 bases lay between the germline ends. The CDR3 length is 14 residues. CDR3 nucleotides: TGTGCCAGCAGCGCCGCATTCGGGACGGAGACCCAGTACTTC. Protein: CASSAAFGTETQYF.

This clone has only a few counts. This chain uses TRBV28 with TRBJ1-2, with D possibly TRBD1 on 5 matching bases. Germline values: CDR1 MDHEN, CDR2 SYDVKM. Between the trimmed V and J ends, which lost 4 bases and 5 bases, there was a span of 8 bases. The CDR3 is 12 residues long. CDR3 amino acids: CASSSGEYGYTF. CDR3 bases: TGTGCCAGCAGTTCGGGGGAGTATGGCTACACCTTC.

The chain employs TRBV5-1 and TRBJ1-2, with 7 positions matching TRBD1. The CDR3 consists of 14 residues. Germline CDR1 and CDR2: SGHRS and YFSETQ. After removal of 4 bases from V and 3 bases from J, the junction contained 6 bases not matched to a gene. The CDR3 protein is CASSPKGADYGYTF. Written as DNA, the CDR3 is TGCGCCAGCAGCCCCAAGGGGGCGGACTATGGCTACACCTTC.

This chain links TRBV7-8 with TRBJ2-7, with 9 bases aligning to TRBD1. CDR1 and CDR2 from the germline V gene are SGHVS and FQNEAQ. The CDR3 totals 16 residues. V lost 0 bases to trimming and J lost 7 bases; unmatched junction nucleotides: 10. For the CDR3, the DNA is TGTGCCAGCAGCTTAGCGTATGGGACAGGGAGGAGGGAGCAGTACTTC. Amino acids: CASSLAYGTGRREQYF.

This clone was picked up a small number of times. The CDR3 protein is CSVVRTGGGTEAFF. The CDR3 bases are TGCAGCGTTGTGCGGACAGGGGGCGGCACTGAAGCTTTCTTT. The chain recombines TRBV29-1 with TRBJ1-1; the match to TRBD1 covers 11 bases. The germline CDR1 and CDR2 sequences are SQVTM and ANQGSEA. The CDR3 spans 14 residues. With 4 bases clipped from V and 4 bases from J, the junction kept 5 bases outside the gene matches.

The chain joins TRBV7-8 to TRBJ2-5, with 11 bases matching TRBD2. Germline loops: CDR1 SGHVS, CDR2 FQNEAQ. V dropped 6 bases and J dropped 5; count of bases not matched to a gene: 8. CDR3 length: 15 residues. This chain's CDR3 is CASRTRLAGRETQYF. CDR3 sequence (DNA): TGTGCCAGCAGGACCCGACTAGCGGGACGGGAGACCCAGTACTTC.

The chain employs TRBV11-2 and TRBJ2-1, with D perhaps TRBD2 (6 bases). Germline values: CDR1 SGHAT, CDR2 FQNNGV. Trimming pared 3 bases from V and 3 bases from J, leaving 15 bases between. CDR3 length: 16 residues. As DNA, the CDR3 is TGTGCCAGCAGCTTGGCCGGCGGGACTCTCTACAATGAGCAGTTCTTC. Translated, it gives CASSLAGGTLYNEQFF.

The chain has TRBV5-1 and TRBJ2-7; D might be TRBD2 (6 bases). The CDR3 runs to 15 residues. In germline, CDR1 is SGHRS, CDR2 YFSETQ. Trimming removed 2 bases at V and 3 bases at J, with 15 bases between. The CDR3 DNA reads as TGCGCCAGCAGCTTAGGTAGCGGCAGTTTCTACGAGCAGTACTTC. Its protein product is CASSLGSGSFYEQYF.

This chain uses TRBV7-3 with TRBJ2-7; D gene unclear. Germline V CDR1 and CDR2: SGHTA, FQGTGA. Trimming pared 5 bases from V and 0 bases from J, leaving 11 bases between. CDR3 length: 14 amino acids. The CDR3 bases are TGTGCCAGCAGCCCAACAGAAATCTCCTACGAGCAGTACTTC. Amino acid sequence: CASSPTEISYEQYF. Full variable domain (missing parts from reference TRBV7-3 and TRBJ2-7): GAGVSQTPSNKVTEKGKYVELRCDPISGHTALYWYRQSLGQGPEFLIYFQGTGAADDSGLPNDRFFAVRPEGSVSTLKIQRTERGDSAVYLCASSPTEISYEQYFGPGTRLTVT.

Remarks on this clone: A single base is all that separates this from a far larger clone, so a read error is likely. The genes are TRBV19 and TRBJ1-2; 9 bases map to TRBD1. Germline V gives CDR1 LNHDA, CDR2 SQIVND (reference sequence). After removal of 4 bases from V and 7 bases from J, the junction contained 13 bases not matched to a gene. The CDR3 runs 16 residues. The CDR3 loop reads CASSTHAGTGSGGYTF. The CDR3 DNA reads as TGTGCCAGTAGTACGCATGCCGGGACAGGGAGCGGTGGCTACACCTTC.

A few counts support this clone. V gene TRBV7-2 combines with J gene TRBJ1-1, with D uncertain. This CDR3 region has 14 residues. Trimming cost V 0 bases and J 1 base, with 6 bases left between them. Germline CDR1 is SGHTA and CDR2 is FQGNSA. The CDR3 DNA reads as TGTGCCAGCAGCTTAGCTTGGAGGAACACTGAAGCTTTCTTT. This translates into CASSLAWRNTEAFF.

The chain joins TRBV28 to TRBJ1-5; weak D call: TRBD1 (5 bases). CDR3 length: 16 amino acids. V shed 6 bases and J shed 0 bases, with 15 bases lying between them. The germline V gene encodes CDR1 MDHEN and CDR2 SYDVKM. CDR3 in DNA: TGTGCCAGCAGGACCCGGGACGCATATAGCAATCAGCCCCAGCATTTT. The encoded protein is CASRTRDAYSNQPQHF.

The chain is built from TRBV6-1 and TRBJ2-1; 9 bases are a match to TRBD1. V shed 4 bases and J 3 bases; nucleotides not matched to a gene: 7. This CDR3 has 16 residues. Germline CDR1 and CDR2: MNHNS and SASEGT. CDR3: CASSVPGQGGYNEQFF. CDR3 nucleotides: TGTGCCAGCAGTGTCCCGGGACAGGGAGGCTACAATGAGCAGTTCTTC.

The CDR3 is CASRYLGLAGYTDTQYF. The CDR3 DNA sequence: TGTGCCAGCCGATACCTTGGACTAGCGGGGTACACAGATACGCAGTATTTT. The chain combines TRBV18 with TRBJ2-3; 12 bases map to TRBD2. Per germline, CDR1 KGHSH and CDR2 LQKENI. Germline trimming cut 8 bases from V and 2 bases from J; bases unmatched to any gene: 11. The CDR3 consists of 17 residues.

As concerns this clone: Other DNA sequences in this sample translate to the same CDR3. The chain is built from TRBV18 and TRBJ1-5; D not certain. Between the trimmed V and J ends, which lost 2 bases and 1 base, there was a span of 3 bases. The CDR3 sequence is 13 residues long. Germline CDR1 reads KGHSH; CDR2 reads LQKENI. Here the CDR3 DNA reads TGTGCCAGCTCACCAGGGAGCAATCAGCCCCAGCATTTT. It specifies CASSPGSNQPQHF.

The genes are TRBV28 and TRBJ2-7, with TRBD2 identical over 7 bases. CDR1 is MDHEN, CDR2 SYDVKM, per germline. The CDR3 extends over 14 amino acids. After removal of 3 bases from V and 7 bases from J, the junction contained 9 bases not matched to a gene. The CDR3 DNA is TGTGCCAGCAGTTTCCAGGCGGGAGTGGAGGAGCAGTACTTC. This sequence encodes CASSFQAGVEEQYF.

The chain is built from TRBV4-3 and TRBJ2-7; D unclear. The V gene lost 1 base and the J gene lost 0 bases, with 7 bases spanning the gap. There are 14 residues in the CDR3. Germline V gives CDR1 LGHNA, CDR2 YSLEER. The CDR3 bases are TGCGCCAGCAGCCAAGGACTGGACTCCTACGAGCAGTACTTC. It codes for CASSQGLDSYEQYF.

The chain has TRBV5-4 and TRBJ2-1, with D maybe TRBD2 (6 bases). Trimming removed 0 bases at V and 0 bases at J, with 10 bases between. Germline V gene sequence: CDR1 SGHNT, CDR2 YYREEE (reference sequence). This CDR3 is built from 16 residues. The CDR3: CASSLGGTGSYNEQFF. Here the CDR3 DNA reads TGTGCCAGCAGCTTGGGCGGGACGGGCTCCTACAATGAGCAGTTCTTC.

Only a few counts were recorded for this clone. The chain couples TRBV25-1 to TRBJ1-3; 9 bases are a match to TRBD1. There are 17 residues in the CDR3. V shed 4 bases and J 0 bases; nucleotides not matched to a gene: 7. Germline CDR1 is MGHDK and CDR2 is SYGVNS. The CDR3 nucleotides read TGTGCCAGCAGTGTGAGACAGGGGGTGCGCTCTGGAAACACCATATATTTT. This sequence encodes CASSVRQGVRSGNTIYF.

V is TRBV7-3 and J is TRBJ1-5, with 11 bases that match TRBD1. Germline CDR1 SGHTA, CDR2 FQGTGA. The CDR3 runs to 16 residues. After removal of 5 bases from V and 4 bases from J, the junction contained 7 bases not matched to a gene. In nucleotides, the CDR3 is TGTGCCAGCAGCCCAACCGGGACAGGGGGAAATCAGCCCCAGCATTTT. Protein sequence: CASSPTGTGGNQPQHF.